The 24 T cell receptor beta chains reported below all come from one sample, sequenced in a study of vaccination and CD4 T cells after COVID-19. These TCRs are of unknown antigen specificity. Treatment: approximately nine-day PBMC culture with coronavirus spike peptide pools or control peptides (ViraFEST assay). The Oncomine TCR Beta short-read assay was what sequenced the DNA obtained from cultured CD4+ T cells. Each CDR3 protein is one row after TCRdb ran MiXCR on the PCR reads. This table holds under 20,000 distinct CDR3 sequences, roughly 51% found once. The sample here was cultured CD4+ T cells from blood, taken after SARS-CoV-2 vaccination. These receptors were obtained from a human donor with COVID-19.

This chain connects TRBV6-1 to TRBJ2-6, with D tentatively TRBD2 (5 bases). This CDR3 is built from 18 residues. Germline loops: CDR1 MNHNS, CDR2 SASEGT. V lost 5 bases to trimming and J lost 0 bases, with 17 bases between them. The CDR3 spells CASSKRETGNSGANVLTF. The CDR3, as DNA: TGTGCCAGCAGTAAGAGGGAGACGGGAAACTCTGGGGCCAACGTCCTGACTTTC.

The CDR3 region is CASSLGLAGSTDTQYF. The CDR3, as DNA: TGTGCCAGCAGCCTCGGACTAGCGGGGAGCACAGATACGCAGTATTTT. V usage is TRBV11-3 and J usage is TRBJ2-3; 12 positions match TRBD2. The CDR3 spans 16 residues. Looked up from germline, CDR1 is SGHNT and CDR2 is YENEEA. J lost 0 bases, V lost 5 bases, and 3 bases had no gene match.

The CDR3 spells CASSLDGSSTDTQYF. The CDR3 nucleotides are TGTGCCAGCAGCTTAGATGGCAGTAGCACAGATACGCAGTATTTT. The chain combines TRBV7-6 with TRBJ2-3, with unresolved D. Trimming shortened V by 1 base and J by 0 bases, and 8 bases separated the two germline ends. The CDR3 is 15 residues long. CDR1 is SGHVS and CDR2 is FNYEAQ in the germline V gene.

This chain's CDR3 is CASSSDRGAGYTF. For the CDR3, the DNA is TGTGCCAGCAGTTCCGACAGGGGGGCTGGCTACACCTTC. This chain links TRBV12-3 or TRBV12-4 with TRBJ1-2; TRBD1 agrees at 9 bases. V gave up 4 bases and J gave up 7 bases; unmatched junction bases: 4. The CDR3 consists of 13 residues.

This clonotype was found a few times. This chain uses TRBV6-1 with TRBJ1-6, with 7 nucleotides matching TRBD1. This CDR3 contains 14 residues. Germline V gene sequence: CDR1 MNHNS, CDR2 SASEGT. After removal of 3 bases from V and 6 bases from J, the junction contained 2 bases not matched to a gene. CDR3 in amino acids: CASSDRGSNSPLHF. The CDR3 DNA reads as TGTGCCAGCAGTGACAGGGGGAGTAATTCACCCCTCCACTTT.

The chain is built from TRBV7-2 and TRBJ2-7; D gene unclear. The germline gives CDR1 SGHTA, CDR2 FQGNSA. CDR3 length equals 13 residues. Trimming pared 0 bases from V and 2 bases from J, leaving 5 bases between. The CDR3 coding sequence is TGTGCCAGCAGCTTAGCCCAGACCTACGAGCAGTACTTC. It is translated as CASSLAQTYEQYF.

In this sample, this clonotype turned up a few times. The CDR3 DNA is TGTGCCAGCCGCCGGGACAGGGCCAACACCGGGGAGCTGTTTTTT. It is translated as CASRRDRANTGELFF. The rearrangement uses TRBV6-4 and TRBJ2-2; 9 positions agree with TRBD1. The CDR3 is made up of 15 amino acids. The ends lost 8 bases at V and 2 bases at J; junction bases unmatched: 6. Germline loops: CDR1 MRHNA, CDR2 SNTAGT.

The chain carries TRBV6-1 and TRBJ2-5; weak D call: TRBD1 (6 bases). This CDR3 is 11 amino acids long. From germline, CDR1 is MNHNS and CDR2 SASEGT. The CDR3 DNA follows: TGTGCGGGCAGGGGAGAAGTGACCCAGTACTTC. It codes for CAGRGEVTQYF.

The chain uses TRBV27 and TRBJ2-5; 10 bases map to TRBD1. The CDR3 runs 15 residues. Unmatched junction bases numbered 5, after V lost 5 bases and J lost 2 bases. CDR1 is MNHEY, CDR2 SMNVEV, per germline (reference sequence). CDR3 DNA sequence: TGTGCCAGCAGTCAGGGGACAGGGGATCAAGAGACCCAGTACTTC. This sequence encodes CASSQGTGDQETQYF.

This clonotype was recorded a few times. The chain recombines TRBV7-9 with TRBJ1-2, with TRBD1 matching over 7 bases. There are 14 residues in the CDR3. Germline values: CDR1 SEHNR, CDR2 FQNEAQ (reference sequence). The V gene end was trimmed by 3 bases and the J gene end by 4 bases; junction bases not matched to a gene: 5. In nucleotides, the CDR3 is TGTGCCAGCAGCTTCCCGCAGGGGGTCTATGGCTACACCTTC. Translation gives CASSFPQGVYGYTF. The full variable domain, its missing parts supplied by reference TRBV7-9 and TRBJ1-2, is DTGVSQNPRHKITKRGQNVTFRCDPISEHNRLYWYRQTLGQGPEFLTYFQNEAQLEKSRLLSDRFSAERPKGSFSTLEIQRTEQGDSAMYLCASSFPQGVYGYTFGSGTRLTVV.

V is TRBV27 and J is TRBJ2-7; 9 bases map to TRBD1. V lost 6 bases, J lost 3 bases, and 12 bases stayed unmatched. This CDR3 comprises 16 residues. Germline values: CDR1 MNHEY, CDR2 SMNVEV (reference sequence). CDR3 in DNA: TGTGCCAGCAGGCGAACAGGGGGCTACGACTACTACGAGCAGTACTTC. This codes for CASRRTGGYDYYEQYF.

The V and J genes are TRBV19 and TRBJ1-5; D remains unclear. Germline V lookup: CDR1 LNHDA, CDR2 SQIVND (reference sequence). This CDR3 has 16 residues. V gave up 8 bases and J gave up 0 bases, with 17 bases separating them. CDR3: CASCRASTFSNQPQHF. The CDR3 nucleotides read TGTGCCAGTTGTAGGGCGAGTACTTTTAGCAATCAGCCCCAGCATTTT.

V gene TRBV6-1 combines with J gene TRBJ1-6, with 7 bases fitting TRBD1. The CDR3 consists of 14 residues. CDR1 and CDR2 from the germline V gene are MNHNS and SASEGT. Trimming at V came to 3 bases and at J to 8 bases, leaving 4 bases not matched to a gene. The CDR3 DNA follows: TGTGCCAGCAGTGACGGGACAGAGGATTCACCCCTCCACTTT. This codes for CASSDGTEDSPLHF.

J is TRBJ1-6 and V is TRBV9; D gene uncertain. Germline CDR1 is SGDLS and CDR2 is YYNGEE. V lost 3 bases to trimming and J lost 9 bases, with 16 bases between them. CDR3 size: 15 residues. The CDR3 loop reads CASSGPPGDVSPLHF. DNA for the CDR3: TGTGCCAGCAGCGGACCACCCGGCGACGTTTCACCCCTCCACTTT. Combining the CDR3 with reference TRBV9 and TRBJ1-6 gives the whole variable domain DSGVTQTPKHLITATGQRVTLRCSPRSGDLSVYWYQQSLDQGLQFLIQYYNGEERAKGNILERFSAQQFPDLHSELNLSSLELGDSALYFCASSGPPGDVSPLHFGNGTRLTVT.

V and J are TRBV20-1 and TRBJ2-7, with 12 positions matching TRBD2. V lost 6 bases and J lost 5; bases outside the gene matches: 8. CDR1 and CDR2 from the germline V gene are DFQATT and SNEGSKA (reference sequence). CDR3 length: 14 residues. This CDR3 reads CSADLAGGPHEQYF. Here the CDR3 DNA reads TGCAGTGCCGACCTAGCGGGGGGGCCCCACGAGCAGTACTTC.

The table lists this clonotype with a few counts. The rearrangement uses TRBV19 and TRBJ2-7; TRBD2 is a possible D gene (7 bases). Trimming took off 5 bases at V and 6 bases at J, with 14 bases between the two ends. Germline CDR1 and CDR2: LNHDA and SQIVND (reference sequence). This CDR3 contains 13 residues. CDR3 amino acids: CASSGGGMGEQYF. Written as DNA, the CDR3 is TGTGCCAGTAGTGGCGGGGGCATGGGCGAGCAGTACTTC.

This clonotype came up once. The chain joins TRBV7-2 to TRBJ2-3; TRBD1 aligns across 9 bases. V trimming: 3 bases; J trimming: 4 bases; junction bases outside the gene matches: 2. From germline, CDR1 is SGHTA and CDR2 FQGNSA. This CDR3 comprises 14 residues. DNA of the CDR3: TGTGCCAGCAGCTTTAGACAGGGGGCAGATACGCAGTATTTT. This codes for CASSFRQGADTQYF.

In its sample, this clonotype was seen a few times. The CDR3 loop reads CATSGPTGQPQHF. The CDR3, as DNA: TGTGCCACCAGCGGACCGACAGGTCAGCCCCAGCATTTT. The chain couples TRBV15 to TRBJ1-5; TRBD1 might be the D (6 bases). CDR1 and CDR2 from the germline V gene are LNHNV and YYDKDF (reference sequence). V shed 5 bases and J shed 6 bases, with 11 bases lying between them. This CDR3 comprises 13 residues.

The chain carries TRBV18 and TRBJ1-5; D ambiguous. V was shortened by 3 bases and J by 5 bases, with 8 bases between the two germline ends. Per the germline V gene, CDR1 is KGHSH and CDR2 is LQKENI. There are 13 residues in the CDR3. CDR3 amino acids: CASSPLTDQPQHF. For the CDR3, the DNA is TGTGCCAGCTCACCGCTAACAGATCAGCCCCAGCATTTT. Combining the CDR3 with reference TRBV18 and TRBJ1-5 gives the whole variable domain NAGVMQNPRHLVRRRGQEARLRCSPMKGHSHVYWYRQLPEEGLKFMVYLQKENIIDESGMPKERFSAEFPKEGPSILRIQQVVRGDSAAYFCASSPLTDQPQHFGDGTRLSIL.

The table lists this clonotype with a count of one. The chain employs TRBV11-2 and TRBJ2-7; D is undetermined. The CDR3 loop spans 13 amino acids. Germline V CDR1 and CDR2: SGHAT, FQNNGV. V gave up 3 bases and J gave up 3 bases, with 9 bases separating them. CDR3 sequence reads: CASSLYTDYEQYF. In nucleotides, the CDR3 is TGTGCCAGCAGCTTGTACACGGACTACGAGCAGTACTTC.

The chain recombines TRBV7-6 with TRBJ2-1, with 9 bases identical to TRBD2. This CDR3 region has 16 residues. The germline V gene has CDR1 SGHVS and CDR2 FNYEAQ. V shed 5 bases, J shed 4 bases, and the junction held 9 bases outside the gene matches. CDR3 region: CASSRLTSGPYNEQFF. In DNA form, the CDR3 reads TGTGCCAGCAGCCGTTTAACTAGCGGGCCTTACAATGAGCAGTTCTTC.

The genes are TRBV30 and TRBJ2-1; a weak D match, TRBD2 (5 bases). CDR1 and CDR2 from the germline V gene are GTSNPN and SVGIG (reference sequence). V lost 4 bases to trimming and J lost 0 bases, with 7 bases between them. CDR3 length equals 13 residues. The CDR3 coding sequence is TGTGCCTGGACGGGGAGCTCCTACAATGAGCAGTTCTTC. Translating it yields CAWTGSSYNEQFF.

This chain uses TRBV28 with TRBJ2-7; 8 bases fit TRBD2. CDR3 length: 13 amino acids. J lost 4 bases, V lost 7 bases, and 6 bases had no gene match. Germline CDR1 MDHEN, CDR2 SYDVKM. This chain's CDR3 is CASNGGVYYEQYF. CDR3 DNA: TGTGCCAGCAACGGGGGGGTTTATTACGAGCAGTACTTC.

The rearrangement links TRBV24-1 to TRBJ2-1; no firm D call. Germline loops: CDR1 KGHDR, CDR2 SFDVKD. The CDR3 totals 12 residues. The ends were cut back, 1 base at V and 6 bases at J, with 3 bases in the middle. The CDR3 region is CATSDFINEQFF. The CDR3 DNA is TGTGCCACCAGTGATTTTATCAATGAGCAGTTCTTC.